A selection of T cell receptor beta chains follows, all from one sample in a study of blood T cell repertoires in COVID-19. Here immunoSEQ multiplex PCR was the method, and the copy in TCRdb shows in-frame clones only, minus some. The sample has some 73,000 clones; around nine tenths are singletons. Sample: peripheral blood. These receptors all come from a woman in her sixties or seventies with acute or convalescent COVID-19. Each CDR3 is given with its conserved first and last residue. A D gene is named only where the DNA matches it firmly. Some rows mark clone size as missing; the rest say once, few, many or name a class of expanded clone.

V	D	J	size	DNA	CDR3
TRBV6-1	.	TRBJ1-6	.	TGTGCCAGCAGTGATAACAGTAATTCACCCCTCCACTTT	CASSDNSNSPLHF
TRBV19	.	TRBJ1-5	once	TGTGCCAGTAGTATAGTGGCTAGCAATCAGCCCCAGCATTTT	CASSIVASNQPQHF
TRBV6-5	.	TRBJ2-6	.	TGTGCCAGCAGTTCCGGGACAACTGGGGCCAACGTCCTGACTTTC	CASSSGTTGANVLTF
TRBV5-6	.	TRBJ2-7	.	TGTGCCAGCAGCTGGCGGCAGGGAACGTACGAGCAGTACTTC	CASSWRQGTYEQYF
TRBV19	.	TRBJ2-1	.	TGTGCCAGTAGTATATACCCCCCAACGACAAGTACCAGGGATGAGCAGTTCTTC	CASSIYPPTTSTRDEQFF
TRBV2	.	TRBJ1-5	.	TGTGCCAGCCAGAAAGGGGACACTAGCAATCAGCCCCAGCATTTT	CASQKGDTSNQPQHF
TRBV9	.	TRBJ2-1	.	TGTGCCAGCAGCGTAGATAGTTATAACAATGAGCAGTTCTTC	CASSVDSYNNEQFF
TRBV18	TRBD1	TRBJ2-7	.	TGTGCCAGCTCACCCCGGGACAGGGGCGAGCAGTACTTC	CASSPRDRGEQYF
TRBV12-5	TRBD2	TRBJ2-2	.	TGTGCTAGTGGTTCAATCGGACTAGCGGGGCTCGTGAACACCGGGGAGCTGTTTTTT	CASGSIGLAGLVNTGELFF
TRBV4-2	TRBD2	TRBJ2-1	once	TGTGCCAGCAGCCAAGTCTTAGTTGCGGGGGGGCAAAATGAGCAGTTCTTC	CASSQVLVAGGQNEQFF
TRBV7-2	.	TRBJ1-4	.	TGTGCCAGCAGCTTAAGCCAGGGAGGGAATGAAAAACTGTTTTTT	CASSLSQGGNEKLFF
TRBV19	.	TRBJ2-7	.	TGTGCCAGTAGTATGAAAGGGACATCAAGATGGGAGCAGTACTTC	CASSMKGTSRWEQYF
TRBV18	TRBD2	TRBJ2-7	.	TGTGCCAGCTCACCCAGCGGGGGGGCCCCAGGCGGCGAGCAGTACTTC	CASSPSGGAPGGEQYF
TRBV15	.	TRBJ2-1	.	TGTGCCACCAGCGCAACTCGGGCGGGTGCCTACAATGAGCAGTTCTTC	CATSATRAGAYNEQFF
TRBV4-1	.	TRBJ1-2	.	TGCGCCAGCAGCCAAGCTTTTGAGTTCTCAGGCGCTCGGACCTTC	CASSQAFEFSGARTF
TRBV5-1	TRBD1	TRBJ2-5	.	TGCGCCAGCAGCCCCGGGACAGGGGAAGAGACCCAGTACTTC	CASSPGTGEETQYF
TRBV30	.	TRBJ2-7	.	TGTGCCTGGGGTAGCGGATACGAGCAGTACTTC	CAWGSGYEQYF
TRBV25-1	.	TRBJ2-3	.	TGTGCCAGCAGTGCTAGGACAGCGGCAGTCTTTGATACGCAGTATTTT	CASSARTAAVFDTQYF
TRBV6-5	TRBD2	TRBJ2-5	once	TGTGCCAGCGGGCGGACTAGGCGAGGAGAGACCCAGTACTTC	CASGRTRRGETQYF
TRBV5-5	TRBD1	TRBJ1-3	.	TGTGCCAGCAGCCGAACAGGGGACGGTGGAAACACCATATATTTT	CASSRTGDGGNTIYF
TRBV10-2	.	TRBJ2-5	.	TGCGCCAGCACCGTTAAAGAGACCCAGTACTTC	CASTVKETQYF
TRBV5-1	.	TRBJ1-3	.	TGCGCCAGCAGCTTGGGGAGTTTCCTCTCTGGAAACACCATATATTTT	CASSLGSFLSGNTIYF
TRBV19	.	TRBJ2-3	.	TGTGCCAGTAAAGATACCAATAGAGATACGCAGTATTTT	CASKDTNRDTQYF
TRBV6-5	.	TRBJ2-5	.	TGTGCCAGCAGCCCCGGCCAAGAGACCCAGTACTTC	CASSPGQETQYF
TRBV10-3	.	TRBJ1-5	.	TGTGCCATCAGTGAGTCGGAGAATCAGCCCCAGCATTTT	CAISESENQPQHF
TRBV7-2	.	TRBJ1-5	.	TGTGCCAGCAGCCCAGGACAGACTTATAGCAATCAGCCCCAGCATTTT	CASSPGQTYSNQPQHF
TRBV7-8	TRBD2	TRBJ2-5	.	TGTGCCAGCAGCCGGACACGAAGCGGGGGGGCCGTTTCGGAGACCCAGTACTTC	CASSRTRSGGAVSETQYF
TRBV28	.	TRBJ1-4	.	TGTGCCAGCAGTCCACCCCCCCGGGGGGTCTCTTCTGAAAAACTGTTTTTT	CASSPPPRGVSSEKLFF
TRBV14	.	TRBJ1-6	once	TGTGCCAGCAGCCAATCGGAGGGATATTCACCCCTCCACTTT	CASSQSEGYSPLHF
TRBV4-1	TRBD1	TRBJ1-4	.	TGCGCCAGCAGCCCTAACAGGGGGCTTGCTGAAAAACTGTTTTTT	CASSPNRGLAEKLFF
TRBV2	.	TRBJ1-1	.	TGTGCCAGCAGTGATCGGGGGATGACTGAAGCTTTCTTT	CASSDRGMTEAFF
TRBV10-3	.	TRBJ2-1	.	TGTGCCATCAGTGAAAAGGCAGCAACTAACAATGAGCAGTTCTTC	CAISEKAATNNEQFF
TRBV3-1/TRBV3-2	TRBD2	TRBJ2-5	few	TGTGCCAGCAGTATCGAAGCGGGGGCCGAGGAGACCCAGTACTTC	CASSIEAGAEETQYF
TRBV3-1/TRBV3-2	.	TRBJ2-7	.	TGTGCCAGCAGCCAAGATTACGCAACTAGCTCCTACGAGCAGTACTTC	CASSQDYATSSYEQYF
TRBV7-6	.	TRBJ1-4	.	TGTGCCAGCAGCTCTTCCGCGGAACTGTTTTTT	CASSSSAELFF
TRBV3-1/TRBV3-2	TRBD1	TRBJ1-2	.	TGTGCCAGCAGCCAAGAGGGGATACAGGGGAACTATGGCTACACCTTC	CASSQEGIQGNYGYTF
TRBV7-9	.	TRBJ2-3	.	TGTGCCAGCAGCTTACCGGGGGCAGATACGCAGTATTTT	CASSLPGADTQYF
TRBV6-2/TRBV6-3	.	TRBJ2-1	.	TGTGCCAGCAGTTACGGCCAGGCATATTCCTACAATGAGCAGTTCTTC	CASSYGQAYSYNEQFF
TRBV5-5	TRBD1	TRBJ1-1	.	TGTGCCAGCAGCTCCCGGGGACAGGGGGCTAATGAAGCTTTCTTT	CASSSRGQGANEAFF
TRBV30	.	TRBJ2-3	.	TGTGCCTGGAGTGACCCCAGGCTGGGCGGGACAGATACGCAGTATTTT	CAWSDPRLGGTDTQYF
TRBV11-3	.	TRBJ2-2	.	TGTGCCAGCAGCTTACCCCAAACAGGAACCGGGGAGCTGTTTTTT	CASSLPQTGTGELFF
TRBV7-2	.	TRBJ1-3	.	TGTGCCAGCAGCGTAGCGGGACATGCCGGAAACACCATATATTTT	CASSVAGHAGNTIYF
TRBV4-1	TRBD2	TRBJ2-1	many	TGCGCCAGCAGCCAAATCCAGCCTCGAGCGGGGGGGTACAATGAGCAGTTCTTC	CASSQIQPRAGGYNEQFF